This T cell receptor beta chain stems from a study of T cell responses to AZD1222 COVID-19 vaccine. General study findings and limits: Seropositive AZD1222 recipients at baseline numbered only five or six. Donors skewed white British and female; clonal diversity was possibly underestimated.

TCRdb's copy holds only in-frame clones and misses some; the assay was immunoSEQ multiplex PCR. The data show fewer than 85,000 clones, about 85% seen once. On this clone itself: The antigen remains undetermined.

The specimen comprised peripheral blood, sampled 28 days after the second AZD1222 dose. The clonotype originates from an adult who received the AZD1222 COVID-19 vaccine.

This CDR3 is CASRPRENSPLHF. The CDR3 DNA is TGTGCCAGCAGGCCTAGGGAAAATTCACCCCTCCACTTT. The chain is built from TRBV21-1 and TRBJ1-6. TRBV21-1 is labeled a pseudogene. CDR3 length equals 13 residues.